Presented here are 28 T cell receptor beta chains from one specimen sequenced in a study of tumor and adjacent non-tumor tissue in lung cancer. The library came from three nested PCR rounds adapted from ARM-PCR protocols. MiXCR, run by TCRdb on the multiplex PCR reads, gives a single entry per CDR3 protein. The repertoire holds 120,000 or so distinct CDR3 sequences, with 84% as singletons. RNA was extracted from bulk tissue without any cell sorting. Sequenced input: lung tumor tissue. These receptor sequences come from a man in his sixties or seventies with non-small cell lung cancer.

The V call is TRBV28, the J call TRBJ1-5; D is possibly TRBD1 (5 bases). Germline V gene sequence: CDR1 MDHEN, CDR2 SYDVKM. Trimming took 2 bases from V and 4 from J, leaving 15 bases between them. The CDR3 consists of 16 residues. The CDR3 loop is CASSLGGLKMNQPQHF. The CDR3 DNA is TGTGCCAGCAGTTTAGGGGGACTGAAGATGAATCAGCCCCAGCATTTT.

This chain links TRBV28 with TRBJ1-1; D gene unclear. V lost 10 bases to trimming and J lost 5 bases, with 26 bases between them. The germline V gene encodes CDR1 MDHEN and CDR2 SYDVKM. The CDR3 is 16 amino acids. The CDR3 region is CATTHLLRRLNTEAFF. CDR3 sequence (DNA): TGTGCCACCACCCATTTACTCAGGAGGCTCAATACTGAAGCTTTCTTT. The full variable domain, its missing parts supplied by reference TRBV28 and TRBJ1-1, is DVKVTQSSRYLVKRTGEKVFLECVQDMDHENMFWYRQDPGLGLRLIYFSYDVKMKEKGDIPEGYSVSREKKERFSLILESASTNQTSMYLCATTHLLRRLNTEAFFGQGTRLTVV.

The V call is TRBV6-1, the J call TRBJ1-4, with TRBD1 identical over 9 bases. Germline V gives CDR1 MNHNS, CDR2 SASEGT. This CDR3 is built from 15 residues. V gave up 3 bases and J gave up 13 bases; unmatched junction bases: 12. The CDR3 DNA sequence: TGTGCCAGCAGTGATGAAGACAGGGGGGGTATCCGACTGTTTTTT. Amino acids: CASSDEDRGGIRLFF.

This chain uses TRBV12-3 or TRBV12-4 with TRBJ1-5, with D perhaps TRBD1 (5 bases). This CDR3 has 14 residues. V lost 6 bases and J 6 bases, leaving 15 bases between the germline ends. CDR3 coding DNA: TGTGCCAGCAGAGGACATGATGATGGTCAGCCCCAGCATTTT. Protein sequence: CASRGHDDGQPQHF.

In the case of this clonotype: The germline gene is not matched at one end of the junction; a read error may be the cause. V gene TRBV6-6 combines with J gene TRBJ1-1, with TRBD1 identical over 9 bases. This CDR3 contains 16 residues. Germline assignment: CDR1 MNHNY and CDR2 SVGAGI (reference sequence). The CDR3 reads CARSYSPGQGDTEAIF. Written as DNA, the CDR3 is TGTGCCCGCAGTTACTCACCGGGACAGGGAGACACTGAAGCTATCTTT.

This clonotype was detected only a few times. A read error is likely, as this CDR3 ends without the conserved phenylalanine or tryptophan. The limits of the CDR3 on the DNA are not certain, so only TCRdb's listed CDR3 is given. The chain couples TRBV6-2 or TRBV6-3 to TRBJ2-1. The germline V gene encodes CDR1 MNHEY and CDR2 SVGEGT. Termini included, the CDR3 measures 13 amino acids. The CDR3 spells CASNRGGYKEQFS.

There are a few counts of this clonotype. Mismatch with germline at one junction end may stem from a read error. The rearrangement uses TRBV14 and TRBJ1-1, with D maybe TRBD1 (5 bases). This CDR3 is built from 12 residues. In germline, CDR1 is SGHDN, CDR2 FVKESK. The CDR3 spells CASSRLQGGASF. The DNA of the CDR3 is TGTGCCAGCAGCCGACTGCAGGGTGGAGCTTCCTTT.

A remark on this clonotype: One end of the junction varies from germline; a read error may be responsible. V and J are TRBV4-2 and TRBJ2-7, with 8 bases identical to TRBD1. There are 14 residues in the CDR3. CDR1 is LGHNA, CDR2 YNFKEQ, per germline. The CDR3 protein is CVSRQGQGLYKQYF. The CDR3 coding sequence is TGTGTCAGCAGACAAGGACAGGGTCTCTACAAGCAGTACTTC.

In regard to this clonotype: No conserved phenylalanine or tryptophan is present at the end of the CDR3, so a read error is the likely explanation. The chain employs TRBV5-4 and TRBJ2-5; D not certain. This CDR3 is built from 14 residues. Germline CDR1 reads SGHNT; CDR2 reads YYREEE (reference sequence). The CDR3 bases are TGTGCCAGCGGCTTGGGTGGCACTGTCGGGACCCAGTACCTC. It codes for CASGLGGTVGTQYL.

The rearrangement joins TRBV28 to TRBJ1-2; D unresolved. From germline, CDR1 is MDHEN and CDR2 SYDVKM. The CDR3 has 12 residues. Trimming took 7 bases from V and 8 from J, leaving 14 bases between them. The chain's CDR3 is CASKKGMKGYTF. The CDR3 DNA is TGTGCCAGCAAGAAAGGGATGAAGGGCTACACCTTC.

Notes on this clonotype: The junction departs from the called germline gene at one end, perhaps through a read error. V usage is TRBV29-1 and J usage is TRBJ2-5; maybe TRBD2 (5 bases). The CDR3 covers 12 residues. Germline V gene sequence: CDR1 SQVTM, CDR2 ANQGSEA. In DNA, the CDR3 is TGCAGCGTAGAAGGACTCCCGTCTTATACTTACTTC. Protein sequence: CSVEGLPSYTYF. The entire variable domain, with the rest obtained from reference TRBV29-1 and TRBJ2-5, is as follows: SAVISQKPSRDICQRGTSLTIQCQVDSQVTMMFWYRQQPGQSLTLIATANQGSEATYESGFVIDKFPISRPNLTFSTLTVSNMSPEDSSIYLCSVEGLPSYTYFGPGTRLLVL.

In regard to this clonotype: Likely a read error: the CDR3 ends without its conserved phenylalanine or tryptophan. The chain joins TRBV29-1 to TRBJ1-2, with D possibly TRBD1 on 5 matching bases. Germline loops: CDR1 SQVTM, CDR2 ANQGSEA. The CDR3 length is 17 residues. CDR3 nucleotides: TGCGGTGTTGAAGAGTACGTTCAGGGCCATACTAACTATGGCTACACCTCC. Protein sequence: CGVEEYVQGHTNYGYTS.

This clonotype was seen a handful of times. A clone one base away is much larger, so this may be a read error. This chain joins TRBV12-3 or TRBV12-4 and TRBJ1-3, with TRBD1 matching over 7 bases. This CDR3 comprises 15 residues. The CDR3, as DNA: TGTGCCAACAGTTTCGCCGACAGGGTTGGAAACACCATATATTTT. Translated: CANSFADRVGNTIYF.

Notes on this clonotype: The germline gene is not matched at one end of the junction; a read error may be the cause. The rearrangement uses TRBV25-1 and TRBJ1-5; 8 bases align to TRBD1. Germline-derived CDR1 and CDR2 are MGHDK and SYGVNS. CDR3 length: 13 residues. CDR3 nucleotide sequence: TGTGTCAGCACCGACAGGGGAAATCAGCCCCAGCATTTT. Translated: CVSTDRGNQPQHF.

Note on this clonotype: A read error may account for a junction end that differs from germline. The chain recombines TRBV28 with TRBJ2-3; a weak D match, TRBD2 (6 bases). This CDR3 is built from 16 residues. Per germline, CDR1 MDHEN and CDR2 SYDVKM. The CDR3 DNA reads TGTGCCAACAGTTTCTACAACGGGAGAGGAACAGATACGCAGTATTTT. Amino acid sequence: CANSFYNGRGTDTQYF.

For this clonotype: Sequence at one end of the junction differs from germline and may be a read error. The V and J genes are TRBV5-4 and TRBJ2-5; no firm D call. CDR1 SGHNT and CDR2 YYREEE come from the germline V gene (reference sequence). The CDR3 runs to 15 residues. The CDR3 protein is CASSLDLIGQETQYF. DNA of the CDR3: TGTGCCAGCAGCTTGGACCTGATTGGCCAGGAGACGCAGTACTTC. The variable domain in full, with the rest retrieved from reference TRBV5-4 and TRBJ2-5, is ETGVTQSPTHLIKTRGQQVTLRCSSQSGHNTVSWYQQALGQGPQFIFQYYREEENGRGNFPPRFSGLQFPNYSSELNVNALELDDSALYLCASSLDLIGQETQYFGPGTRLLVL.

With regard to this clonotype: The junction does not match germline at one end; this may be a read error. The chain combines TRBV4-3 with TRBJ2-1; D is possibly TRBD2 (5 bases). This CDR3 spans 17 amino acids. Per germline, CDR1 LGHNA and CDR2 YSLEER. The CDR3 spells CASSQDPLAGRGDEQLF. As DNA, the CDR3 is TGCGCCAGCAGCCAAGATCCGCTAGCTGGGAGAGGCGATGAGCAGTTATTC.

To note about this clonotype: One junction end does not reproduce the germline sequence, and a read error may be involved. The chain recombines TRBV4-1 with TRBJ2-4; 7 bases fit TRBD2. Germline lookup yields CDR1 MGHRA and CDR2 YSYEKL. The CDR3 runs 17 residues. The CDR3 is CVSNQEARGGEGNIQYF. CDR3 DNA sequence: TGCGTCAGCAACCAAGAGGCACGCGGGGGTGAAGGAAACATTCAGTACTTC.

Points on this clonotype: This may be a read error, as it is one base from a much larger clone. This rearrangement joins TRBV20-1 to TRBJ2-4; D call uncertain. This CDR3 has 13 amino acids. The germline V and J ends were trimmed by 3 bases and 6 bases, with 12 bases remaining between them. Germline V gene sequence: CDR1 DFQATT, CDR2 SNEGSKA (reference sequence). The CDR3: CSARWSGPNIQYF. The CDR3 DNA follows: TGCAGTGCTAGGTGGTCAGGCCCAAACATTCAGTACTTC.

CDR3 DNA: TGTGCCAGCAGCCTCACCAACGTGGAGACCCAGTACTTC. Translated, it gives CASSLTNVETQYF. The genes are TRBV7-9 and TRBJ2-5; no firm D call. The CDR3 covers 13 residues. Trimming pared 5 bases from V and 5 bases from J, leaving 12 bases between. CDR1 and CDR2 (germline): SEHNR, FQNEAQ (reference sequence).

This clonotype was recorded a few times. The chain employs TRBV5-1 and TRBJ2-3, with D perhaps TRBD1 (5 bases). Germline V gives CDR1 SGHRS, CDR2 YFSETQ. This CDR3 comprises 15 residues. V lost 1 base to trimming and J lost 4 bases, with 13 bases between them. CDR3 region: CASSLSRGKSDTQYF. Here the CDR3 DNA reads TGCGCCAGCAGCTTGAGTAGGGGTAAATCAGATACGCAGTATTTT.

Regarding this clonotype: Relative to the germline gene, one junction end is altered; a read error may explain this. The chain carries TRBV29-1 and TRBJ1-2; the D gene is possibly TRBD1 (5 bases). There are 15 residues in the CDR3. CDR1 and CDR2 (germline): SQVTM, ANQGSEA. Here the CDR3 DNA reads TGCAGCGTTGAAGGAAGTGACAGCGTTAACTGTGGCTACACCTTC. It codes for CSVEGSDSVNCGYTF. The whole variable domain, remainder taken from reference TRBV29-1 and TRBJ1-2, is SAVISQKPSRDICQRGTSLTIQCQVDSQVTMMFWYRQQPGQSLTLIATANQGSEATYESGFVIDKFPISRPNLTFSTLTVSNMSPEDSSIYLCSVEGSDSVNCGYTFGSGTRLTVV.

In this sample, this clonotype turned up a few times. V gene TRBV11-2 combines with J gene TRBJ2-5; no firm D call. The V and J ends lost 0 bases and 4 bases respectively, with 12 bases between them. Germline V CDR1 and CDR2: SGHAT, FQNNGV. The CDR3 has 15 residues. CDR3 sequence reads: CASSLDHTIVETQYF. DNA for the CDR3: TGTGCCAGCAGCTTAGATCACACAATTGTAGAGACCCAGTACTTC.

Note on this clonotype: This is likely a read error, given that the CDR3 carries no conserved phenylalanine or tryptophan at its end. The chain uses TRBV10-2 and TRBJ2-5; 9 bases map to TRBD1. The V gene end was trimmed by 8 bases and the J gene end by 6 bases; junction bases not matched to a gene: 13. CDR1 is WSHSY and CDR2 is SAAADI in the germline V gene. The CDR3 spans 15 residues. CDR3 amino acids: CASGDMGQGEKTQYS. In nucleotides, the CDR3 is TGCGCCAGCGGAGATATGGGACAGGGAGAAAAGACCCAGTACTCC.

A note on this clonotype: This CDR3 fails to terminate in the conserved phenylalanine or tryptophan, so it likely reflects a read error. The chain employs TRBV12-3 or TRBV12-4 and TRBJ2-2; 12 bases map to TRBD2. The CDR3 runs 16 residues. This chain's CDR3 is CANSFRLAGVTGELFL. In DNA form, the CDR3 reads TGTGCCAACAGTTTTCGACTAGCGGGAGTTACCGGGGAGCTGTTTCTT.

A word on this clonotype: Possible read error: a much larger clone is one base away. The gene calls are TRBV5-1 and TRBJ2-2; D may be TRBD1 or TRBD2 (7 bases each). Germline assignment: CDR1 SGHRS and CDR2 YFSETQ. CDR3 size: 17 residues. The CDR3 loop is CASSLALTGRDTGELVF. In nucleotides, the CDR3 is TGCGCCAGCAGCTTGGCCCTGACAGGGAGGGACACCGGGGAGCTGGTTTTT.

The chain uses TRBV29-1 and TRBJ2-2; TRBD2 might be the D (6 bases). The CDR3 is made up of 14 amino acids. V lost 4 bases and J 4 bases, leaving 13 bases between the germline ends. From germline, CDR1 is SQVTM and CDR2 ANQGSEA. CDR3 residues: CSVGVAEGTGELFF. Written as DNA, the CDR3 is TGCAGCGTTGGCGTAGCGGAGGGCACCGGGGAGCTGTTTTTT.

As concerns this clonotype: As the CDR3 is not closed by the conserved phenylalanine or tryptophan, this likely results from a read error. V gene TRBV6-1 combines with J gene TRBJ1-6; TRBD1 matches 7 bases. This CDR3 has 15 residues. Germline CDR1 is MNHNS and CDR2 is SASEGT. CDR3 protein: CASSEGGQTYSPLHY. CDR3 nucleotides: TGTGCCAGCAGTGAGGGGGGACAGACTTATTCTCCCCTCCACTAT.